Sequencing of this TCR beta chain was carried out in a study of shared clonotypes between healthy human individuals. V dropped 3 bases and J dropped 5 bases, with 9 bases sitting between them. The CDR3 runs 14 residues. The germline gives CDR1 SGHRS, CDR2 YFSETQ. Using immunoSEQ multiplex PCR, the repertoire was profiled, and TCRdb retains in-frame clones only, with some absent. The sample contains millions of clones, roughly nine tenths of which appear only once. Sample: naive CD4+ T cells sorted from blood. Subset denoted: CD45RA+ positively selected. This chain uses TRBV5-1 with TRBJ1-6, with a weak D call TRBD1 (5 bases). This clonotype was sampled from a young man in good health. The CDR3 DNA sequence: TGCGCCAGCAGCTCCGACAGCAATAATTCACCCCTCCACTTT. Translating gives CASSSDSNNSPLHF.